This T cell receptor beta chain was found in a study of blood T cell repertoires in COVID-19. Authors' methods: Amplifying reference gene primers gave estimates of nucleated cell counts. The table came from immunoSEQ multiplex PCR; TCRdb's copy has only in-frame clones and leaves some out. V and J calls plus clone size are reproduced from that table; the DNA served to infer D and trimming. The data contain about 200,000 clones, about 85% of them singletons. Before being deemed recovered, Cohort 3 donors had two negative PCRs, clearance, or symptom resolution. The material sequenced was PBMCs or T cells enriched from blood (not recorded which). This TCR came from a middle-aged man who had recovered from COVID-19.

For the CDR3, the DNA is TGTGCCAGCAGTCCATCGTGGGGGCGGACCCACTACACCTTC. This sequence encodes CASSPSWGRTHYTF. This chain uses TRBV28 with TRBJ1-2; D possibly corresponds to TRBD1 (6 bases). Trimming cost V 5 bases and J 10 bases, with 20 bases left between them. The CDR3 runs 14 residues. Germline V gives CDR1 MDHEN, CDR2 SYDVKM.